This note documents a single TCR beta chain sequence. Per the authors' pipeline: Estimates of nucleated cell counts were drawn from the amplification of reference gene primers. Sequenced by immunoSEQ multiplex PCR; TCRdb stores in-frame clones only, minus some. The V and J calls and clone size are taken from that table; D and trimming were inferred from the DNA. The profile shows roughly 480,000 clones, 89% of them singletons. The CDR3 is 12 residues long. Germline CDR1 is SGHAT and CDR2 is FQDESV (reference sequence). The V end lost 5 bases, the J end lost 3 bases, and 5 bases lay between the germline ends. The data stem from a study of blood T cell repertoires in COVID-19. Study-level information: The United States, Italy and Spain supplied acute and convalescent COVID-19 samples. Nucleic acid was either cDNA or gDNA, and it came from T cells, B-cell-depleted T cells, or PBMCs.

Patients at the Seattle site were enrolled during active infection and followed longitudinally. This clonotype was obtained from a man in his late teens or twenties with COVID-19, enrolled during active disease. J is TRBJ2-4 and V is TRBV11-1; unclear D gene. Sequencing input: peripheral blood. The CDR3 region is CASSAYKNIQYF. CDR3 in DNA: TGTGCCAGCAGCGCCTACAAAAACATTCAGTACTTC.